This entry lists 12 T cell receptor beta chains sequenced from one sample in a study of Ad26.COV2.S vaccination and SARS-CoV-2 variants. The assay was immunoSEQ multiplex PCR, and TCRdb's table has in-frame clones only and misses some. This table has some 420,000 clones, more than 75% appearing once. Specified treatment: roughly 19 received Ad26.COV2.S at low or high dose, single or two shots; about 5 received placebo; per-sample allocation not given. Specimen acquisition occurred on day 63 following the initial vaccine or placebo injection. The sample here was peripheral blood, taken in a trial of Ad26.COV2.S vaccine versus placebo. The receptors derive from a person between 18 and 59 years old who received the Ad26.COV2.S COVID-19 vaccine or a placebo.

This chain connects TRBV27 to TRBJ1-6; a weak D match, TRBD1 (5 bases). The CDR3 contains 15 residues. The germline V gene has CDR1 MNHEY and CDR2 SMNVEV (reference sequence). V lost 2 bases to trimming and J lost 7 bases, with 12 bases between them. The CDR3 DNA reads TGTGCCAGCAGTTTAGTTCTAGGGGAAAATTCACCCCTCCACTTT. Translated: CASSLVLGENSPLHF.

This clone was recorded only once. V usage is TRBV28 and J usage is TRBJ2-7; D gene uncertain. CDR1 and CDR2 (germline): MDHEN, SYDVKM. V lost 5 bases, J lost 3 bases, and 8 bases lay in between. The CDR3 is 12 amino acids. In DNA form, the CDR3 reads TGTGCCAGCAGTGCCTACAGCTACGAGCAGTACTTC. It encodes CASSAYSYEQYF.

The J gene is TRBJ1-4, the V gene TRBV28, with 9 bases identical to TRBD1. Germline trimming cut 7 bases from V and 4 bases from J; bases unmatched to any gene: 7. The CDR3 runs to 15 residues. CDR1 MDHEN and CDR2 SYDVKM come from the germline V gene. The CDR3 coding sequence is TGTGCCAGCAAAACCCCGGACAGGGGTAATGAAAAACTGTTTTTT. This gives the protein CASKTPDRGNEKLFF.

J is TRBJ1-1 and V is TRBV11-2, with D possibly matching TRBD1 (5 bases). V lost 3 bases to trimming and J lost 4 bases, with 9 bases between them. The CDR3 extends over 13 amino acids. CDR1 SGHAT and CDR2 FQNNGV come from the germline V gene. The CDR3 DNA follows: TGTGCCAGCAGCTTTAGCGGGGCCACTGAAGCTTTCTTT. Translating it yields CASSFSGATEAFF. The complete variable domain, with remaining parts taken from reference TRBV11-2 and TRBJ1-1, reads EAGVAQSPRYKIIEKRQSVAFWCNPISGHATLYWYQQILGQGPKLLIQFQNNGVVDDSQLPKDRFSAERLKGVDSTLKIQPAKLEDSAVYLCASSFSGATEAFFGQGTRLTVV.

This clone came up once. V usage is TRBV19 and J usage is TRBJ2-7; 7 bases align to TRBD1. The CDR3 has 15 amino acids. V gave up 5 bases and J gave up 0 bases; unmatched junction bases: 7. The germline gives CDR1 LNHDA, CDR2 SQIVND (reference sequence). The DNA for the CDR3 is TGTGCCAGTAGTCTTGACCGGGACAGCTCCTACGAGCAGTACTTC. This codes for CASSLDRDSSYEQYF. The full variable domain, rest sourced from reference TRBV19 and TRBJ2-7, is DGGITQSPKYLFRKEGQNVTLSCEQNLNHDAMYWYRQDPGQGLRLIYYSQIVNDFQKGDIAEGYSVSREKKESFPLTVTSAQKNPTAFYLCASSLDRDSSYEQYFGPGTRLTVT.

The chain carries TRBV4-1 and TRBJ2-7; D unresolved. V lost 0 bases, J lost 7 bases, and 13 bases lay in between. Germline loops: CDR1 MGHRA, CDR2 YSYEKL. The CDR3 contains 14 residues. CDR3 DNA: TGCGCCAGCAGCCAAGAGCGAGGTATGGGTGAGCAGTACTTC. This gives the protein CASSQERGMGEQYF.

V is TRBV19 and J is TRBJ1-6; 7 bases align to TRBD1. The V segment lost 6 bases and the J segment 7 bases; nucleotides outside the gene matches: 9. This CDR3 has 15 residues. CDR1 and CDR2 from the germline V gene are LNHDA and SQIVND (reference sequence). The CDR3 sequence is CASSPKGQTNSPLHF. CDR3 sequence (DNA): TGTGCCAGTAGCCCAAAGGGACAGACAAATTCACCCCTCCACTTT.

This chain links TRBV6-2 or TRBV6-3 with TRBJ2-2; the match to TRBD1 covers 9 bases. This CDR3 is built from 15 residues. J lost 3 bases, V lost 6 bases, and 5 bases had no gene match. Germline CDR1 reads MNHEY; CDR2 reads SVGEGT. CDR3 region: CASSLWTGDTGELFF. The CDR3 DNA sequence: TGTGCCAGCAGCCTTTGGACAGGGGACACCGGGGAGCTGTTTTTT.

The sample holds a few counts of this clone. The rearrangement uses TRBV9 and TRBJ2-7, with 14 bases lining up with TRBD2. V shed 0 bases and J 4 bases; nucleotides not matched to a gene: 9. CDR1 and CDR2 (germline): SGDLS, YYNGEE. The CDR3 runs to 18 residues. Written as DNA, the CDR3 is TGTGCCAGCAGCGTAGATGGGACTAGCGGGGGCCGATCGTACGAGCAGTACTTC. Amino acids: CASSVDGTSGGRSYEQYF.

This clone occurred a few times. The V call is TRBV28, the J call TRBJ2-2; possibly TRBD2 for D (6 bases). The CDR3 consists of 17 residues. Germline CDR1 reads MDHEN; CDR2 reads SYDVKM. The germline V and J ends were trimmed by 6 bases and 0 bases, with 17 bases remaining between them. CDR3 sequence (DNA): TGTGCCAGCAGCGATCGATCCGGCGGGACGAACACCGGGGAGCTGTTTTTT. Protein: CASSDRSGGTNTGELFF.

The chain combines TRBV14 with TRBJ2-2; D unclear. V lost 0 bases to trimming and J lost 4 bases, with 3 bases between them. The CDR3 is made up of 13 amino acids. Germline loops: CDR1 SGHDN, CDR2 FVKESK. In DNA, the CDR3 is TGTGCCAGCAGCCAAGAACTCACCGGGGAGCTGTTTTTT. It yields the protein CASSQELTGELFF.

For the CDR3, the DNA is TGTGCCAGCAGTTTCGGAGGGTCAACCTACGAGCAGTACTTC. Translation: CASSFGGSTYEQYF. This chain links TRBV27 with TRBJ2-7, with D possibly being TRBD2 (6 bases). CDR3 size: 14 residues. From germline, CDR1 is MNHEY and CDR2 SMNVEV (reference sequence). Deletions cut 3 bases from V and 2 bases from J, with 11 bases between.